One sample yielded the 18 T cell receptor beta chains listed below, sequenced in a study of blood T cells in healthy people across ages. Using a J-beta primer mix together with a sample-barcoded 5' primer, a second PCR was run for roughly 6 to 12 cycles. TCRdb processed the 5' RACE reads anew with MiXCR; each CDR3 protein has one entry. The sample includes about 930,000 distinct CDR3 sequences, 29% of them seen just once. This same sample was also taken into another study, of T cells of mothers and their children.

Sequences were obtained from blood. Receptors were obtained from a woman between 40 and 50 years old in good health.

V and J are TRBV10-3 and TRBJ2-2; 7 nucleotides agree with TRBD1. With V trimmed by 10 bases and J by 0 bases, 5 bases remained unmatched. Germline CDR1 is ENHRY and CDR2 is SYGVKD. The CDR3 totals 14 residues. CDR3 nucleotide sequence: TGTGCCACCGAGACAGGGTCGAACACCGGGGAGCTGTTTTTT. It encodes CATETGSNTGELFF.

In DNA, the CDR3 is TGCGCCAGCAGCTTGGAGTCAGGCACCGGGGAGCTGTTTTTT. It encodes CASSLESGTGELFF. This chain links TRBV5-1 with TRBJ2-2; D uncertain. The CDR3 is 14 amino acids. Germline assignment: CDR1 SGHRS and CDR2 YFSETQ. V lost 0 bases, J lost 4 bases, and 7 bases lay in between.

The chain couples TRBV5-1 to TRBJ2-4; D may be TRBD1 (5 bases). CDR3 length: 16 residues. V was shortened by 2 bases and J by 11 bases, with 23 bases between the two germline ends. From germline, CDR1 is SGHRS and CDR2 YFSETQ. The CDR3: CASSLGPVGQGFVQYF. In DNA form, the CDR3 reads TGCGCCAGCAGCTTAGGGCCTGTGGGCCAGGGTTTCGTTCAGTACTTC.

This clonotype was counted many times. V usage is TRBV20-1 and J usage is TRBJ2-1; no clear D. Trimming pared 0 bases from V and 0 bases from J, leaving 15 bases between. The CDR3 spans 17 residues. Germline V gene sequence: CDR1 DFQATT, CDR2 SNEGSKA (reference sequence). CDR3 coding DNA: TGCAGTGCTAGAGAAGTGGAAGGCAGAAGCTCCTACAATGAGCAGTTCTTC. Encoded protein: CSAREVEGRSSYNEQFF.

This chain uses TRBV2 with TRBJ2-7, with 7 bases that match TRBD2. The germline V gene encodes CDR1 SNHLY and CDR2 FYNNEI. The CDR3 has 15 residues. The junction had 11 bases not matched to a gene; V was cut back by 7 bases and J by 2 bases. CDR3 bases: TGTGCCAGCACCTCGCCGGGGAGGGCCACCTACGAGCAGTACTTC. Translating gives CASTSPGRATYEQYF. Full variable domain (remainder filled in from reference TRBV2 and TRBJ2-7): EPEVTQTPSHQVTQMGQEVILRCVPISNHLYFYWYRQILGQKVEFLVSFYNNEISEKSEIFDDQFSVERPDGSNFTLKIRSTKLEDSAMYFCASTSPGRATYEQYFGPGTRLTVT.

Many counts were recorded for this clonotype. For the CDR3, the DNA is TGTGCCAGCAGTTTCGGGGGAAGGGGTGGACGAGAGACCCAGTACTTC. Amino acid sequence: CASSFGGRGGRETQYF. This chain links TRBV12-3 or TRBV12-4 with TRBJ2-5, with D possibly matching TRBD2 (6 bases). This CDR3 contains 16 residues. V lost 3 bases to trimming and J lost 4 bases, with 18 bases between them.

This clonotype turned up a few times. A clone one base away is much larger, so this may be a read error. The chain uses TRBV12-3 or TRBV12-4 and TRBJ2-1; D is ambiguous. The CDR3 is 12 residues long. With 3 bases removed from V and 7 bases from J, the gap between germline ends came to 7 bases. As DNA, the CDR3 is TGTGCCAGCAGTTTTGGTACAAATGAGCAGTTCTTC. It yields the protein CASSFGTNEQFF.

The chain links TRBV5-1 to TRBJ2-7; the D gene could be TRBD1 or TRBD2 (6 bases each). Per germline, CDR1 SGHRS and CDR2 YFSETQ. The ends were cut back, 4 bases at V and 0 bases at J, with 14 bases in the middle. This CDR3 has 15 amino acids. The CDR3 protein is CASSRGTNPSYEQYF. The CDR3, as DNA: TGCGCCAGCAGCCGCGGGACAAACCCCTCCTACGAGCAGTACTTC.

The chain uses TRBV7-2 and TRBJ2-7; D unresolved. CDR1 is SGHTA and CDR2 is FQGNSA in the germline V gene. V was cut by 1 base and J by 2 bases, with 12 bases left in between. CDR3 length: 15 residues. The DNA for the CDR3 is TGTGCCAGCAGCTTAGAAGGGCTACCCGCCTACGAGCAGTACTTC. Protein sequence: CASSLEGLPAYEQYF.

This clonotype was counted a single time. The chain is built from TRBV9 and TRBJ2-2; no definite D call. CDR3 length equals 16 residues. Trimming took off 0 bases at V and 0 bases at J, with 9 bases between the two ends. Germline lookup yields CDR1 SGDLS and CDR2 YYNGEE. CDR3 DNA: TGTGCCAGCAGCGTAGTCAATCACTCGAACACCGGGGAGCTGTTTTTT. Translated, it gives CASSVVNHSNTGELFF.

This clonotype came up a few times. The J gene is TRBJ1-1, the V gene TRBV5-5; D gene unclear. Looked up from germline, CDR1 is SGHKS and CDR2 is YYEKEE (reference sequence). V lost 3 bases and J lost 0, with 18 bases in between. This CDR3 contains 17 residues. CDR3 DNA sequence: TGTGCCAGCAGCTCCCTAGAGGCCAATACGGTGAACACTGAAGCTTTCTTT. Amino acids: CASSSLEANTVNTEAFF.

The chain employs TRBV7-3 and TRBJ1-1; D is possibly TRBD1 (5 bases). Trimming removed 5 bases at V and 10 bases at J, with 17 bases between. The CDR3 length is 13 residues. From germline, CDR1 is SGHTA and CDR2 FQGTGA. In DNA form, the CDR3 reads TGTGCCAGCAGCCCAGGGACTGGGAGTGGAGCTTTCTTT. It yields the protein CASSPGTGSGAFF.

This chain's CDR3 is CASSPQGGVDEKLFF. CDR3 nucleotides: TGTGCCAGCAGTCCCCAGGGGGGAGTAGATGAAAAACTGTTTTTT. The genes are TRBV12-3 or TRBV12-4 and TRBJ1-4; TRBD1 matches at 7 bases. Trimming at V came to 5 bases and at J to 6 bases, leaving 9 bases not matched to a gene. This CDR3 comprises 15 residues.

The chain uses TRBV27 and TRBJ1-2; 8 positions agree with TRBD1. V dropped 2 bases and J dropped 8; count of bases not matched to a gene: 10. CDR3 length: 15 amino acids. Germline values: CDR1 MNHEY, CDR2 SMNVEV (reference sequence). The CDR3 sequence is CASSLRQGARAGYTF. DNA of the CDR3: TGTGCCAGCAGTTTACGTCAGGGGGCGCGGGCCGGCTACACCTTC.

This clonotype was detected a few times. The chain couples TRBV6-1 to TRBJ2-7; D is tentatively TRBD1 or TRBD2 (5 bases each). Germline assignment: CDR1 MNHNS and CDR2 SASEGT. The CDR3 contains 12 residues. V gave up 7 bases and J gave up 3 bases, with 10 bases separating them. The CDR3 is CASTGRGYEQYF. CDR3 bases: TGTGCCAGCACGGGACGTGGCTACGAGCAGTACTTC.

A note on this clonotype: A much larger clone sits a single nucleotide away, making a read error possible. The rearrangement uses TRBV7-2 and TRBJ2-7; either TRBD1 or TRBD2 may supply D (6 bases each). CDR3 length: 13 amino acids. Germline loops: CDR1 SGHTA, CDR2 FQGNSA. With 3 bases removed from V and 9 bases from J, the gap between germline ends came to 15 bases. The DNA for the CDR3 is TGTGCCAGCAGCTTTGACAGGCGGGACGGGCAGTACTTC. It specifies CASSFDRRDGQYF.

This clonotype was detected a few times. The CDR3 sequence is CASSVRVGYLNTEAFF. CDR3 nucleotide sequence: TGTGCCAGCAGTGTCAGGGTAGGGTATCTGAACACTGAAGCTTTCTTT. This chain connects TRBV6-1 to TRBJ1-1; a possible D gene is TRBD1 (5 bases). The CDR3 covers 16 residues. CDR1 and CDR2 from the germline V gene are MNHNS and SASEGT. Deletions cut 4 bases from V and 0 bases from J, with 15 bases between.

The chain carries TRBV14 and TRBJ2-7; maybe TRBD1 (5 bases). The germline gives CDR1 SGHDN, CDR2 FVKESK. Trimming pared 4 bases from V and 6 bases from J, leaving 19 bases between. The CDR3 is made up of 15 amino acids. The CDR3 region has the DNA TGTGCCAGCAGCCCCTATGGGGCGCGGTTAGGCGAGCAGTACTTC. Its protein product is CASSPYGARLGEQYF.